A selection of T cell receptor beta chains follows, all from one sample in a study of blood T cell repertoires in COVID-19. Repertoires were generated with immunoSEQ multiplex PCR, while TCRdb's copy carries only in-frame clones and drops some. The sample has a few hundred thousand clones; 75% to 95% are singletons. Input material: peripheral blood. The source is a woman aged 25 to 45 with COVID-19, enrolled during active disease. Both conserved end residues are trimmed from each CDR3.

V gene: TRBV3-1/TRBV3-2
CDR3 protein: ASHSGTRLF

V gene: TRBV27
CDR3 protein: ASRLTGSGEKLF

V gene: TRBV9
CDR3 protein: ASSSLSTGGYGYT

V gene: TRBV7-8
CDR3 protein: ASSLGNIQNEAF

V gene: TRBV2
CDR3 protein: ASSENPGRGEQY

V gene: TRBV19
CDR3 protein: ASVRFSYEQY

V gene: TRBV5-8
CDR3 protein: ASSLLAGGPGELF

V gene: TRBV6-5
CDR3 protein: ASKIGGPNYGYT

V gene: TRBV9
CDR3 protein: ASSVEQGAWHEQY

V gene: TRBV28
CDR3 protein: ASSSGTVGFREKLF

V gene: TRBV4-2
CDR3 protein: ASSQSGQNTGELF

V gene: TRBV11-2
CDR3 protein: ASSFTSGSGPEQF

V gene: TRBV2
CDR3 protein: ASSVEGRLEKLF

V gene: TRBV20-1
CDR3 protein: SASFQDSTGGYT

V gene: TRBV6-2/TRBV6-3
CDR3 protein: ASSAGRWGDTEAF

V gene: TRBV6-6
CDR3 protein: ASRPSTESYEQY

V gene: TRBV14
CDR3 protein: ASSQESSTDTQY

V gene: TRBV11-3
CDR3 protein: ASSWTGGTTQY

V gene: TRBV7-8
CDR3 protein: ASSPTRTSGRSGAKNIQY

V gene: TRBV18
CDR3 protein: ASSLRGQGNGELF

V gene: TRBV7-9
CDR3 protein: ASSSTVSPFYEQY

V gene: TRBV7-3
CDR3 protein: ASSLKAGEKQF

V gene: TRBV5-4
CDR3 protein: ASSLGAGSNEQF

V gene: TRBV19
CDR3 protein: ASKGTAQFSNQPQH

V gene: TRBV20-1
CDR3 protein: SASSATGSSRDEQF

V gene: TRBV2
CDR3 protein: ASSLDRAGETQY

V gene: TRBV7-9
CDR3 protein: ASSVGTEYQPQH

V gene: TRBV5-1
CDR3 protein: ASSLATGVDTQY

V gene: TRBV7-2
CDR3 protein: ASSSQGAGTEAF

V gene: TRBV29-1
CDR3 protein: SVGTGNGQPQH

V gene: TRBV18
CDR3 protein: ASSPYQDSYYEQY

V gene: TRBV7-2
CDR3 protein: ASSLLLRGSSYNEQF

V gene: TRBV30
CDR3 protein: AWRFGVQETQY

V gene: TRBV19
CDR3 protein: ASSIMTSTNEKLF

V gene: TRBV9
CDR3 protein: ASSVTSGWTDTQY

V gene: TRBV11-2
CDR3 protein: ASSFLGSSSGANVLT

V gene: TRBV30
CDR3 protein: AWTDATNEKLF

V gene: TRBV5-6
CDR3 protein: ASSLVGRGYGYT

V gene: TRBV5-1
CDR3 protein: ASSFSTSGSNEQF

V gene: TRBV6-4
CDR3 protein: ASSDRVAGDTDTQY

V gene: TRBV6-5
CDR3 protein: ASRGTGLSEQF

V gene: TRBV24-1
CDR3 protein: ATSEGGRNGYT

V gene: TRBV4-1
CDR3 protein: ASSQGLAGAGTQY

V gene: TRBV4-1
CDR3 protein: ASSPRGAGGPETQY

V gene: TRBV15
CDR3 protein: ATSRDAGTNEKLF

V gene: TRBV7-9
CDR3 protein: ASSLGGRPFSTDTQY

V gene: TRBV4-1
CDR3 protein: ASSQDPGMDSYEQY

V gene: TRBV28
CDR3 protein: ASSAPGIKMNTEAF

V gene: TRBV10-1
CDR3 protein: ATNSDRTDTQY

V gene: TRBV27
CDR3 protein: ASSLGVGYGYT

V gene: TRBV11-2
CDR3 protein: ASSLGDSGLDAQY

V gene: TRBV27
CDR3 protein: ASSLRGMFTEAF